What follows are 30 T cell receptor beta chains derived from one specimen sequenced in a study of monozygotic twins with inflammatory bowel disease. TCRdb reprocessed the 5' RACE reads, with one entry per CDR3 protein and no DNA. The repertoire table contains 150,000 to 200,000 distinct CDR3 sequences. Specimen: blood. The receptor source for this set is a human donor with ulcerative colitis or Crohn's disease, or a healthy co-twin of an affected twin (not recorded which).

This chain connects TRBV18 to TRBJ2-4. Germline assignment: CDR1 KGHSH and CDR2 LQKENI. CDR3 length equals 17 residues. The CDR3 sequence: CASSPPGSDLAKNMQYF. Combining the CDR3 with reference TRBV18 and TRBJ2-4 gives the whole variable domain NAGVMQNPRHLVRRRGQEARLRCSPMKGHSHVYWYRQLPEEGLKFMVYLQKENIIDESGMPKERFSAEFPKEGPSILRIQQVVRGDSAAYFCASSPPGSDLAKNMQYFGAGTRLSVL.

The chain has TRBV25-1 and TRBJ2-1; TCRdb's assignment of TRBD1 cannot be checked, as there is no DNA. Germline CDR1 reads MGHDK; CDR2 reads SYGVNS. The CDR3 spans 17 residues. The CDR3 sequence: CASSSSPGAGPYNEQFF.

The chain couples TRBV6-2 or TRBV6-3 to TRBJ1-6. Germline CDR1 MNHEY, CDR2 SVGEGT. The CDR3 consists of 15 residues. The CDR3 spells CASSYRRGYNSPLHF.

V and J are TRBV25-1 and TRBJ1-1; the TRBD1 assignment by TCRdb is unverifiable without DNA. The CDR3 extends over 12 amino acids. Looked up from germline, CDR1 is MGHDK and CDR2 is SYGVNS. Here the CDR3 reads CASSEGPTEAFF. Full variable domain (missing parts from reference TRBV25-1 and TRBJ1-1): EADIYQTPRYLVIGTGKKITLECSQTMGHDKMYWYQQDPGMELHLIHYSYGVNSTEKGDLSSESTVSRIRTEHFPLTLESARPSHTSQYLCASSEGPTEAFFGQGTRLTVV.

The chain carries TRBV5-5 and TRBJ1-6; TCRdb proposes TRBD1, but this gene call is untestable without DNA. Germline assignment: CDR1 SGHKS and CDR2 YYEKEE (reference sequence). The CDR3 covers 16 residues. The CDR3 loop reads CASSPNPRQGRSPLHF.

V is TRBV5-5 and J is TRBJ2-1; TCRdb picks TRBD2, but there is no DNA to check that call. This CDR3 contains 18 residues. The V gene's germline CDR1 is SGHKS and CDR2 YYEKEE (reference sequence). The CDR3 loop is CASSLVGSGPNSYNEQFF.

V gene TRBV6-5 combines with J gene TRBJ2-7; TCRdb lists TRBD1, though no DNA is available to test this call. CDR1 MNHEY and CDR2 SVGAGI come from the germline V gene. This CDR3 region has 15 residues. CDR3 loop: CASSYSRQGGHEQYF.

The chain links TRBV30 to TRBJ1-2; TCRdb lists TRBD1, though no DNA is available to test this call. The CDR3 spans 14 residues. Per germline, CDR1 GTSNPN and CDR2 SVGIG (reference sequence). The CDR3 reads CAWSSRPGIYGYTF.

CDR3: CASSLAPVPYGYTF. The rearrangement joins TRBV7-2 to TRBJ1-2. Germline V gives CDR1 SGHTA, CDR2 FQGNSA. The CDR3 is 14 residues long.

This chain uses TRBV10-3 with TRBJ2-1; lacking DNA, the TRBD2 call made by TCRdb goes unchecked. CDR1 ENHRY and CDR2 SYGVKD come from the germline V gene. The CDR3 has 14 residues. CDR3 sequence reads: CAISVRQGDGEQFF.

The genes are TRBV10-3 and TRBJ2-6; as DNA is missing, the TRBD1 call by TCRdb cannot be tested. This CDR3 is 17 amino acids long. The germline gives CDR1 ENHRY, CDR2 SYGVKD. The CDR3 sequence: CATRPGQGTSGANVLTF.

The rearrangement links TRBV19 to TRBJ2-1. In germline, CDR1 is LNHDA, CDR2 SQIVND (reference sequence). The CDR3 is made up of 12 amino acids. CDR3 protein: CASSILSNEQFF. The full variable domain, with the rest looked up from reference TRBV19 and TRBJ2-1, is DGGITQSPKYLFRKEGQNVTLSCEQNLNHDAMYWYRQDPGQGLRLIYYSQIVNDFQKGDIAEGYSVSREKKESFPLTVTSAQKNPTAFYLCASSILSNEQFFGPGTRLTVL.

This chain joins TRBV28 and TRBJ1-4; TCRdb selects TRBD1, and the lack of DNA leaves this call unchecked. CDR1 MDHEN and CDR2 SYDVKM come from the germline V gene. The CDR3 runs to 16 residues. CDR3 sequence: CAGSHGTGTTNEKLFF. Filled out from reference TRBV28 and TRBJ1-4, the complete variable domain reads DVKVTQSSRYLVKRTGEKVFLECVQDMDHENMFWYRQDPGLGLRLIYFSYDVKMKEKGDIPEGYSVSREKKERFSLILESASTNQTSMYLCAGSHGTGTTNEKLFFGSGTQLSVL.

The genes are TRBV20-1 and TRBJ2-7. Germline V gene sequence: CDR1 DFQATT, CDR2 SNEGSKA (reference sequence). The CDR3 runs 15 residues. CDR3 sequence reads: CSARDFKSGTYEQYF.

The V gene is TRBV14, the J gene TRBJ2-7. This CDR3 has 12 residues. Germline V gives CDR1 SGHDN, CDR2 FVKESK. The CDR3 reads CASSQDGYEQYF.

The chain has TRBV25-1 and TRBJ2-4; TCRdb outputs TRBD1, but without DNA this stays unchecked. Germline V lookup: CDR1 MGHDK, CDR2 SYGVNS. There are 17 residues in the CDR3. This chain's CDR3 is CASSSPRPGAAKNIQYF.

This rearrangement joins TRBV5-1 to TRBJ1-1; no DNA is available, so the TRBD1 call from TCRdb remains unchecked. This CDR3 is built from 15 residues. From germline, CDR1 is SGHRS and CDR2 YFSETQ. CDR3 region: CASSDYGTRNTEAFF.

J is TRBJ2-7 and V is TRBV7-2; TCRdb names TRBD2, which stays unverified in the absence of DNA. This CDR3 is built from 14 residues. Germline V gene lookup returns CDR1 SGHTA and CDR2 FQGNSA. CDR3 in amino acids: CASRNSGRAHEQYF. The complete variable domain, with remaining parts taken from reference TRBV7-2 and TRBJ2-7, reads GAGVSQSPSNKVTEKGKDVELRCDPISGHTALYWYRQSLGQGLEFLIYFQGNSAPDKSGLPSDRFSAERTGGSVSTLTIQRTQQEDSAVYLCASRNSGRAHEQYFGPGTRLTVT.

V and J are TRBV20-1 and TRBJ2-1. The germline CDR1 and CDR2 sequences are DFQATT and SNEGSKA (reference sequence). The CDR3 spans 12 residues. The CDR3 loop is CSAVNEGNEQFF.

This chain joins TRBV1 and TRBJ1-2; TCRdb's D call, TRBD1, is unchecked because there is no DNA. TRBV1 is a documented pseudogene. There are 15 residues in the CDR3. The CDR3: CTSSQDRVTNYGYTF.

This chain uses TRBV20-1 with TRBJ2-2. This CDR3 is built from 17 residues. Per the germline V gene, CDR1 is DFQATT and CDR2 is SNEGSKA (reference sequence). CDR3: CSARDPAGVSNTGELFF.

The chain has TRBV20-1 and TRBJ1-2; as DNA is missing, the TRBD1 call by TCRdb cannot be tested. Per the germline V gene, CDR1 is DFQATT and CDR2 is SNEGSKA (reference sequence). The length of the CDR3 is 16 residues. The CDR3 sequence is CSARDRWDSVNYGYTF.

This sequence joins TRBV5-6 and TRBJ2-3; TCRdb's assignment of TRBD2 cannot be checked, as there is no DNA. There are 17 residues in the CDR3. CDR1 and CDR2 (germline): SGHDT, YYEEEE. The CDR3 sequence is CASSSLKLAGAAYTQYF.

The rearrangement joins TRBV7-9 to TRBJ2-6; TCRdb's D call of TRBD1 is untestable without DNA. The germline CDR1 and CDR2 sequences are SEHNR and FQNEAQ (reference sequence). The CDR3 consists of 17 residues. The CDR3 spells CASSRPGQPSGANVLTF.

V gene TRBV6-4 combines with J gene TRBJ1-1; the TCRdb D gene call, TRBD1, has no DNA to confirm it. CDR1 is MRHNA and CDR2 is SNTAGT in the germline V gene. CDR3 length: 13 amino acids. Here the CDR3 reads CASSVGTNTEAFF.

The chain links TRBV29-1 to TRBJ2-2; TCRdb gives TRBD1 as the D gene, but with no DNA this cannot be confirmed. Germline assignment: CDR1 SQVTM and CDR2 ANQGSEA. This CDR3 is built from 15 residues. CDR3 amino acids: CSVESSRARTGELFF.

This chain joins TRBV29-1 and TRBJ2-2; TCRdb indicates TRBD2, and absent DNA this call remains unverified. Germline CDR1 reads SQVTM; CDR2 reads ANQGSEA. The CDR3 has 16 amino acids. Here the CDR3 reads CSVGRLGQTNTGELFF.

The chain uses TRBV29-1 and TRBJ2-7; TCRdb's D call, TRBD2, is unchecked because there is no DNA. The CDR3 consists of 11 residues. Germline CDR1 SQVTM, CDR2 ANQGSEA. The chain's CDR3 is CSAGEAYEQYF.

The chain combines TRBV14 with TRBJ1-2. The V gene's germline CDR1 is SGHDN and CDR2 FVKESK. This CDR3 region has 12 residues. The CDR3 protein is CASSASYYGYTF.

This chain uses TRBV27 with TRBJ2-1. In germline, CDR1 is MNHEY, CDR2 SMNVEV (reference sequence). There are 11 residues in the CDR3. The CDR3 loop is CASSNYNEQFF.